This T cell receptor (beta chain) was obtained from a study of blood T cell repertoires in COVID-19. Study details: Collection of acute and convalescent COVID-19 samples took place in the United States, Italy and Spain. The analysed material was cDNA or gDNA that came from T cells, B-cell-depleted T cells, or PBMCs.

In the original analysis: Counts of nucleated cells, estimated from reference gene primer amplification, were obtained. Clones were sequenced by immunoSEQ multiplex PCR, and TCRdb holds only the in-frame ones, with some missing. Clone size and V and J calls were adopted from that table, with D and trimming inferred from the DNA. Among approximately 110,000 clones listed, 88% were seen once. The germline V gene encodes CDR1 SNHLY and CDR2 FYNNEI. Trimming removed 5 bases from V and 5 bases from J; junction bases left unmatched: 13. This CDR3 has 17 residues. This chain connects TRBV2 to TRBJ2-1, with TRBD2 matching over 9 bases. The sample was peripheral blood. The clonotype originates from a woman aged 45-65 years with active or convalescent COVID-19. CDR3 coding DNA: TGTGCCAGCAGTTTTAGCGGGAGATTTTCCCGGAACAATGAGCAGTTCTTC. Protein product: CASSFSGRFSRNNEQFF.